This T cell receptor beta chain comes out of a study of T cells in Graves' hyperthyroidism and ophthalmopathy. No progression to ophthalmopathy during 18 months of follow-up defined stable disease. In patients aged 18 to 65, hyperthyroidism was newly diagnosed, with duration under 2 months. Every diagnosis used clinical symptoms, serum thyroxine and TRAb, thyroid ultrasound and orbital computed tomography. The PBMCs were sourced from fresh peripheral blood (about 9.7 ml). The V gene end was trimmed by 7 bases and the J gene end by 2 bases; junction bases not matched to a gene: 8. The V gene's germline CDR1 is LNHDA and CDR2 SQIVND (reference sequence). The CDR3 runs to 15 residues. This clonotype was observed a few times. TCR beta CDR3 region amplification was performed from RNA transcripts. A first-round RT-PCR of the TCR CDR3 used the HTBI primer set. TCRdb redid the calling of the multiplex PCR reads with MiXCR, one entry per CDR3 protein. The data contain about 360,000 distinct CDR3 sequences, approximately 13% of them seen just once; the ten biggest clones take up 9.2%.

This receptor was taken from a woman aged 18-30 years with Graves' hyperthyroidism. The rearrangement links TRBV19 to TRBJ2-7; 10 positions agree with TRBD1. Material: blood. CDR3 residues: CASTSQTGGPYEQYF. The CDR3 region has the DNA TGTGCCAGTACCTCGCAGACAGGGGGCCCCTACGAGCAGTACTTC. Full variable domain (remainder filled in from reference TRBV19 and TRBJ2-7): DGGITQSPKYLFRKEGQNVTLSCEQNLNHDAMYWYRQDPGQGLRLIYYSQIVNDFQKGDIAEGYSVSREKKESFPLTVTSAQKNPTAFYLCASTSQTGGPYEQYFGPGTRLTVT.